This T cell receptor beta chain appears in the sequencing data of a study of T-cell reconstitution after alpha-beta-depleted transplantation in children. This clonotype was recorded a few times. The CDR3 is 14 amino acids. The germline V and J ends were trimmed by 5 bases and 2 bases, with 13 bases remaining between them. The germline CDR1 and CDR2 sequences are MDHEN and SYDVKM. Molecular barcoding with unique molecular identifiers was used for the TCRbeta library. TCRdb reprocessed the PCR reads with MiXCR, giving one entry per CDR3 protein. The sample yields around 76,000 distinct CDR3 sequences, over 15% seen once.

This TCR was recovered from a male patient under 10 years old who had a stem cell transplant for acute lymphoblastic leukemia, so the T cells may come from the graft donor. The chain links TRBV28 to TRBJ2-7, with a possible D match to TRBD1 (5 bases). This specimen was PBMCs, mostly from graft donor cells, taken 360 days after TCRalphabeta/CD19-depleted stem cell transplant. CDR3 in DNA: TGTGCCAGCAGTGGGTGGGGCCCGACCTACGAGCAGTACTTC. This gives the protein CASSGWGPTYEQYF. Together with reference TRBV28 and TRBJ2-7, the CDR3 gives the full variable domain: DVKVTQSSRYLVKRTGEKVFLECVQDMDHENMFWYRQDPGLGLRLIYFSYDVKMKEKGDIPEGYSVSREKKERFSLILESASTNQTSMYLCASSGWGPTYEQYFGPGTRLTVT.